The clone carrying this TCR beta chain was recorded many times. Its antigen is not known. Profiles of TCR beta VDJ and CDR3 were generated from a genomic DNA template. MiXCR was run by TCRdb on the reads, yielding one entry per CDR3 protein. Altogether 200,000 to 250,000 distinct CDR3 sequences are present, about a third being singletons, with the ten largest covering 1% to 1.3%. These data belong to a study of CD8+CD57+ T cells in acquired aplastic anemia. About the study: Healthy donors averaged approximately 10 million reads for CD4+ cells. Notes on the study in general: About 29 sequences, all CD8+ CDR3, were shared between patients and controls.

Sequencing input: sorted CD4+, CD8+, or CD8+CD57+ T cells (not recorded which) from PBMCs. This TCR was recovered from a human donor in good health, serving as a control.

The CDR3 sequence: CSARDRRGQGGGEQYF. Written as DNA, the CDR3 is TGCAGTGCTAGAGATCGGCGAGGACAGGGGGGTGGCGAGCAGTACTTC. J is TRBJ2-7 and V is TRBV20-1; 10 bases match TRBD1. J gave up 6 bases and V 0 bases, and 11 bases lay outside the gene matches. The CDR3 has 16 residues. Germline CDR1 DFQATT, CDR2 SNEGSKA (reference sequence).